Listed below are T cell receptor beta chains from one sample, sequenced in a study of blood T cell repertoires in COVID-19. Sequencing was performed with immunoSEQ multiplex PCR; in TCRdb, only in-frame clones are kept and a portion is missing. The table records 230,000 or so clones, approximately 81% of them present only once. Input material: peripheral blood. Receptors originate from a man younger than 45 with active or convalescent COVID-19. The CDR3 runs from the conserved cysteine through the conserved F or W. D genes are given only for firm matches. Rows may omit the clone size; those that give it use once, few, many or a size class.

clone_size: NA
v_call: TRBV4-3
j_call: TRBJ2-5
d_call: TRBD1
cdr3_nt: TGCGCCAGCAGCCTCCTAGACAGGGAAGGGGAGACCCAGTACTTC
cdr3_aa: CASSLLDREGETQYF

clone_size: NA
v_call: TRBV24-1
j_call: TRBJ1-2
d_call: TRBD1
cdr3_nt: TGTGCCACCGGTCGCGGGGCAGGGGGTGGCTACACCTTC
cdr3_aa: CATGRGAGGGYTF

clone_size: NA
v_call: TRBV6-1
j_call: TRBJ1-3
d_call: NA
cdr3_nt: TGTGCCAGCAGTGAAGGCGAGGGATCGAGAAACACCATATATTTT
cdr3_aa: CASSEGEGSRNTIYF

clone_size: NA
v_call: TRBV30
j_call: TRBJ1-4
d_call: NA
cdr3_nt: TGTGCCTGGAGTGTAGGGGCGGGGGGCGGTGAAAAACTGTTTTTT
cdr3_aa: CAWSVGAGGGEKLFF

clone_size: NA
v_call: TRBV7-8
j_call: TRBJ1-4
d_call: NA
cdr3_nt: TGTGCCAGCAGCGGTGGGACTAAGGGCGCAACTAATGAAAAACTGTTTTTT
cdr3_aa: CASSGGTKGATNEKLFF

clone_size: NA
v_call: TRBV19
j_call: TRBJ1-5
d_call: NA
cdr3_nt: TGTGCCAGTACCCTCCTCGGGGGGCGGAATCAGCCCCAGCATTTT
cdr3_aa: CASTLLGGRNQPQHF

clone_size: once
v_call: TRBV19
j_call: TRBJ1-4
d_call: TRBD1
cdr3_nt: TGTGCCAGCTCCGGGACAGGGCTTGCAACTAATGAAAAACTGTTTTTT
cdr3_aa: CASSGTGLATNEKLFF

clone_size: few
v_call: TRBV6-1
j_call: TRBJ2-1
d_call: NA
cdr3_nt: TGTGCCAGCCTTCGGGGGGCCTCCTACAATGAGCAGTTCTTC
cdr3_aa: CASLRGASYNEQFF

clone_size: NA
v_call: TRBV4-2
j_call: TRBJ2-7
d_call: TRBD2
cdr3_nt: TGTGCCAGCAGCCAAGATCAACTAGCGGACGAGCAGTACTTC
cdr3_aa: CASSQDQLADEQYF

clone_size: NA
v_call: TRBV20-1
j_call: TRBJ1-2
d_call: TRBD1
cdr3_nt: TGCAGTGCTAGTCCCCGGGACAGCTATGGCTACACCTTC
cdr3_aa: CSASPRDSYGYTF

clone_size: NA
v_call: TRBV28
j_call: TRBJ2-5
d_call: NA
cdr3_nt: TGTGCCAGCAGACGACAGGCGATAAAAAGGCAGACCCAGTACTTC
cdr3_aa: CASRRQAIKRQTQYF

clone_size: NA
v_call: TRBV2
j_call: TRBJ1-2
d_call: NA
cdr3_nt: TGTGCCAGCAGTACAGGGATGGATGGCTACACCTTC
cdr3_aa: CASSTGMDGYTF

clone_size: once
v_call: TRBV5-6
j_call: TRBJ1-1
d_call: NA
cdr3_nt: TGTGCCAGCAGCTTACTCTCTACTGAAGCTTTCTTT
cdr3_aa: CASSLLSTEAFF

clone_size: NA
v_call: TRBV19
j_call: TRBJ1-2
d_call: NA
cdr3_nt: TGTGCCATTAATGACCGGGAAGCCGGCTACACCTTC
cdr3_aa: CAINDREAGYTF

clone_size: NA
v_call: TRBV6-2/TRBV6-3
j_call: TRBJ2-1
d_call: NA
cdr3_nt: TGTGCCAGCAGTTACCCCCCTCCGCCCGAGGATTACAATGAGCAGTTCTTC
cdr3_aa: CASSYPPPPEDYNEQFF